This TCR beta chain originates from a study of cytomegalovirus exposure and HLA in healthy donors. PCR primers comprised 60 Vbeta and 13 Jbeta primers. The method was immunoSEQ multiplex PCR; TCRdb's version includes in-frame clones alone and lacks a portion of them. The sample records fewer than 250,000 clones, roughly four fifths being singletons. The CDR3 runs 11 residues. Trimming removed 3 bases from V and 10 bases from J, with 7 bases in between. Germline V gene data show CDR1 as LNHDA and CDR2 as SQIVND (reference sequence). This clone occurred once. This receptor was identified in a woman younger than 45 in good health and CMV-seropositive. The specimen sequenced was PBMCs. The V call is TRBV19, the J call TRBJ2-1; D gene unclear. The DNA of the CDR3 is TGTGCCAGTAGTATTGCCAGGGAGCAGTTCTTC. Protein sequence: CASSIAREQFF.